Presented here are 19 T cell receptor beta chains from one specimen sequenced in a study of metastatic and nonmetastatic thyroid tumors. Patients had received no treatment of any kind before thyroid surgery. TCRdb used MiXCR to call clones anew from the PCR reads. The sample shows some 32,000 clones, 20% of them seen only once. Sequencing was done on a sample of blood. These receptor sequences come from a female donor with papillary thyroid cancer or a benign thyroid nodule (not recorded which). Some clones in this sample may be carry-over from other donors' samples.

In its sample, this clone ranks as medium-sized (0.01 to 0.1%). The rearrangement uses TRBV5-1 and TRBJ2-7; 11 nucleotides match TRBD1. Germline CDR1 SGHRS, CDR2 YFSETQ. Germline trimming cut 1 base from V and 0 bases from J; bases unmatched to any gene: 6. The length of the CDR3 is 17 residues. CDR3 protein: CASSLPGTGGFSYEQYF. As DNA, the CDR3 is TGCGCCAGCAGCTTGCCGGGGACAGGGGGTTTCTCCTACGAGCAGTACTTC.

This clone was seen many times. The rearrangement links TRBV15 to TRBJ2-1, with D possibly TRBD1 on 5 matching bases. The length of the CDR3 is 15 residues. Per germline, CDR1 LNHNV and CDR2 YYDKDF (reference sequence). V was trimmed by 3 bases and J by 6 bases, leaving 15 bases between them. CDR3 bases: TGTGCCACCAGCAGGGACACCTCTGGATCCAATGAGCAGTTCTTC. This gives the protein CATSRDTSGSNEQFF.

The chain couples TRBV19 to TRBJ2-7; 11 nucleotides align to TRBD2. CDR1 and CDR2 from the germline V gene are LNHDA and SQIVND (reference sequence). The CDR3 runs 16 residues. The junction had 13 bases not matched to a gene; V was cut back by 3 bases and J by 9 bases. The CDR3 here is CASSMLASGRPSGQYF. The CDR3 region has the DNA TGTGCCAGTAGTATGTTGGCTAGCGGGAGGCCCTCCGGGCAGTACTTC.

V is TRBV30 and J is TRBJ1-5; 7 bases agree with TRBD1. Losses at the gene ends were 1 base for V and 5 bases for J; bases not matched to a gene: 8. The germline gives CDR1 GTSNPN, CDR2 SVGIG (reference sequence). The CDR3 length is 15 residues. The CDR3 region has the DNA TGTGCCTGGAGTGCCCTGGGACAGAGGGATCAGCCCCAGCATTTT. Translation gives CAWSALGQRDQPQHF.

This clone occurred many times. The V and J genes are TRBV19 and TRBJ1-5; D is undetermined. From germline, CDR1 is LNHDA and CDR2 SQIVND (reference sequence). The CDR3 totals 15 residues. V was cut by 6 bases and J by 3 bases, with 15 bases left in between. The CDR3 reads CASRSYTTSNQPQHF. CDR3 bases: TGTGCCAGTAGATCGTACACCACCTCCAATCAGCCCCAGCATTTT.

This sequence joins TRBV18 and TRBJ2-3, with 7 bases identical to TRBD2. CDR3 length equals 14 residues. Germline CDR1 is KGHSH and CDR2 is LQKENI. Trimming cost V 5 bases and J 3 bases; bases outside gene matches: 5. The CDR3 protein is CASSTRLATDTQYF. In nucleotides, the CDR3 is TGTGCCAGCTCAACTCGACTAGCAACAGATACGCAGTATTTT.

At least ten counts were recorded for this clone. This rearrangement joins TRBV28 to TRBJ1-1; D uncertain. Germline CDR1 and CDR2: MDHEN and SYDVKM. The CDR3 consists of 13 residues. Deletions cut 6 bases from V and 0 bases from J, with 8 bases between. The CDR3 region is CASSPHMNTEAFF. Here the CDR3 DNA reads TGTGCCAGCAGCCCACACATGAACACTGAAGCTTTCTTT.

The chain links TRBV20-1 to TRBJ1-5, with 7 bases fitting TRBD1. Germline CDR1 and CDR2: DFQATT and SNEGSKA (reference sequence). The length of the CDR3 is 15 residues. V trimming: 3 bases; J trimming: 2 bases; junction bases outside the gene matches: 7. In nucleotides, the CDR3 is TGCAGTGCTAGGATGACAGGGTGGGGCAATCAGCCCCAGCATTTT. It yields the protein CSARMTGWGNQPQHF.

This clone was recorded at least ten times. The CDR3 DNA is TGTGCCAGCAGCTCCTCGGGACACAATGAGCAGTTCTTC. Translating gives CASSSSGHNEQFF. This sequence joins TRBV5-5 and TRBJ2-1, with D perhaps given as TRBD1 or TRBD2 (5 bases each). Trimming took 3 bases from V and 5 from J, leaving 9 bases between them. CDR1 is SGHKS and CDR2 is YYEKEE in the germline V gene (reference sequence). This CDR3 is built from 13 residues.

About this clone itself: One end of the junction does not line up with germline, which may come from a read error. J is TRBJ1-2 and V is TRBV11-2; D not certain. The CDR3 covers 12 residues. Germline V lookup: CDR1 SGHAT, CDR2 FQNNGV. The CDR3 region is CAGSSAAYGYTF. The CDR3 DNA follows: TGTGCCGGCAGTTCAGCGGCGTATGGCTACACATTC.

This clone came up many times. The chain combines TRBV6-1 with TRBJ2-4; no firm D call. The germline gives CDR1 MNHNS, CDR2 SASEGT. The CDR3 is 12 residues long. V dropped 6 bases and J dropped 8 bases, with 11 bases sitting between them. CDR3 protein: CASRTTADIQYF. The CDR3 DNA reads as TGTGCCAGCAGAACAACCGCAGACATTCAGTACTTC.

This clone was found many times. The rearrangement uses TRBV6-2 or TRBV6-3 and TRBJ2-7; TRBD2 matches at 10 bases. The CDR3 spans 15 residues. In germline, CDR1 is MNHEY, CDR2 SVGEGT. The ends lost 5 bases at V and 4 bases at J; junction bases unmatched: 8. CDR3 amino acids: CASSSLAGVGYEQYF. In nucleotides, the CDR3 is TGTGCCAGCAGTAGTCTAGCGGGAGTCGGGTACGAGCAGTACTTC.

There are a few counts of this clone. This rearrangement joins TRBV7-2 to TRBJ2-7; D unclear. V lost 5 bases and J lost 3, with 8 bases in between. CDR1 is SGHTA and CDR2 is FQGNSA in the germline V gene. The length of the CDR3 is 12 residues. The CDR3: CASSKDNYEQYF. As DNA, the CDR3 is TGTGCCAGCAGCAAAGATAACTACGAGCAGTACTTC.

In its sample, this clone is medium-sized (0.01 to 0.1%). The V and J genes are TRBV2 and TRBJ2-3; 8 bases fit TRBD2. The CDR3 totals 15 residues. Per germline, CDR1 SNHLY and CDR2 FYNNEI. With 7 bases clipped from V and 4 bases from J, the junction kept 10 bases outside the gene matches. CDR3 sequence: CASKRVAGWADTQYF. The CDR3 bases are TGTGCCAGCAAGAGGGTAGCGGGGTGGGCAGATACGCAGTATTTT.

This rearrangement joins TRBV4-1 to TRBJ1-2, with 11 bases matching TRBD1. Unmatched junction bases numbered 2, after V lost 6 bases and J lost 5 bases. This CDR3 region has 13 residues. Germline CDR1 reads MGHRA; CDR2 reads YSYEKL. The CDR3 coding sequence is TGCGCCAGCAGACGGGACAGGGGGTATGGCTACACCTTC. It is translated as CASRRDRGYGYTF.

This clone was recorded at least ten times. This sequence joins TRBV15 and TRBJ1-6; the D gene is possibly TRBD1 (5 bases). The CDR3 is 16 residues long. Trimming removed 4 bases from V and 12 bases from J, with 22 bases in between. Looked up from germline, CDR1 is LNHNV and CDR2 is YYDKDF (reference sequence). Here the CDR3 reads CATSKERRGLSGPLHF. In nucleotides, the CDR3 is TGTGCCACCAGCAAAGAGAGGCGGGGCCTAAGTGGACCCCTCCACTTT.

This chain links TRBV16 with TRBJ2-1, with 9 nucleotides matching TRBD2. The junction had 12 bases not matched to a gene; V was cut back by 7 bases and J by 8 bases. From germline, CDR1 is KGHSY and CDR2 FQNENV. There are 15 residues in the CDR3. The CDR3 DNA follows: TGTGCCAGCATCGGTCTAGCGGGAAGGTCCTATGAGCAGTTCTTC. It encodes CASIGLAGRSYEQFF.

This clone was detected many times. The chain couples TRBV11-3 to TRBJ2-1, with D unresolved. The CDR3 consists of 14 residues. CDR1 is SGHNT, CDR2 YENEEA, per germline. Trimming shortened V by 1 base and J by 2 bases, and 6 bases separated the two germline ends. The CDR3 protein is CASSLGAAYNEQFF. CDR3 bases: TGTGCCAGCAGCTTAGGGGCTGCCTACAATGAGCAGTTCTTC.

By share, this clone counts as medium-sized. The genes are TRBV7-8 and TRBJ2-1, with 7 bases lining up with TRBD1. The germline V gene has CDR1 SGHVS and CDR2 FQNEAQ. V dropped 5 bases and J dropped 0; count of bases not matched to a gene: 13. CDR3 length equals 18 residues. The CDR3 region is CASSKGTEPSSSYNEQFF. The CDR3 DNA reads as TGTGCCAGCAGCAAAGGGACAGAACCCTCTAGCTCCTACAATGAGCAGTTCTTC.